A single sample gave rise to the 11 T cell receptor beta chains below, sequenced in a study of post-analysis software for immune sequencing data. The antigens of these receptors remain unknown. Unique molecular identifiers tagged the TCR beta cDNA libraries. TCRdb reanalysed the PCR reads using MiXCR and keeps one entry per CDR3 protein. The sample comprises roughly 600,000 distinct CDR3 sequences, roughly 46% of which are singletons, and approximately 1.7% rests with the top ten. Findings of the study overall: Roughly five TRBV segments were significantly more frequent in patients than in controls. TRBV5-6, TRBV5-1 and TRBV20-1 were among these segments.

The sequenced sample was blood. The receptors here all came from a girl between 5 and 17 years old with multiple sclerosis.

This clonotype showed up just once. The chain recombines TRBV20-1 with TRBJ1-1; weak D call: TRBD1 (5 bases). Germline CDR1 DFQATT, CDR2 SNEGSKA (reference sequence). V lost 0 bases and J 3 bases, leaving 11 bases between the germline ends. The CDR3 spans 14 residues. The CDR3 DNA reads as TGCAGTGCTAGAGAGCGGGGGGGGGACACTGAAGCTTTCTTT. Its protein product is CSARERGGDTEAFF.

This clonotype was seen a few times. This sequence joins TRBV10-3 and TRBJ2-3; 10 bases align to TRBD2. This CDR3 has 14 amino acids. In germline, CDR1 is ENHRY, CDR2 SYGVKD. Trimming took 6 bases from V and 1 from J; bases not matched to a gene: 1. The CDR3 loop is CAIRGTSGTDTQYF. DNA for the CDR3: TGTGCCATCAGGGGGACTAGCGGCACAGATACGCAGTATTTT.

This clonotype was counted a few times. The chain carries TRBV5-6 and TRBJ2-2, with 10 bases aligning to TRBD2. In germline, CDR1 is SGHDT, CDR2 YYEEEE. After removal of 0 bases from V and 4 bases from J, the junction contained 9 bases not matched to a gene. The length of the CDR3 is 18 residues. The CDR3 bases are TGTGCCAGCAGCTTGGAACTAGCGGGAACCCGGGGCACCGGGGAGCTGTTTTTT. As protein: CASSLELAGTRGTGELFF.

This clonotype was found a few times. The rearrangement joins TRBV12-3 or TRBV12-4 to TRBJ2-5, with a possible D match to TRBD1 (6 bases). V lost 4 bases, J lost 1 base, and 13 bases lay in between. This CDR3 is 15 amino acids long. CDR3 in DNA: TGTGCCAGCAGTTCCCGGGCAGGGGTCCAAGAGACCCAGTACTTC. Amino acid sequence: CASSSRAGVQETQYF.

The V call is TRBV6-5, the J call TRBJ2-3; perhaps D is TRBD1 or TRBD2 (7 bases each). Trimming pared 8 bases from V and 1 base from J, leaving 13 bases between. The CDR3 consists of 14 residues. The germline V gene encodes CDR1 MNHEY and CDR2 SVGAGI. CDR3 in amino acids: CASGRGPGTDTQYF. In DNA form, the CDR3 reads TGTGCCAGCGGGAGGGGGCCAGGCACAGATACGCAGTATTTT.

Only a few counts were recorded for this clonotype. The chain employs TRBV5-5 and TRBJ2-7; D is undetermined. Matching the DNA end better, TRBJ2-5 makes the J call doubtful. The CDR3 is 14 amino acids. Germline CDR1 SGHKS, CDR2 YYEKEE (reference sequence). CDR3 in DNA: TGTGCCAGCAGCTCCCCAAGGATCGGGGAGACCCAGTACTTC. Translation: CASSSPRIGETQYF.

The V and J genes are TRBV5-1 and TRBJ2-1; either TRBD1 or TRBD2 may supply D (5 bases each). The germline V gene has CDR1 SGHRS and CDR2 YFSETQ. V lost 4 bases and J lost 9, with 14 bases in between. The CDR3 has 13 amino acids. CDR3 loop: CASSLYGTTEQFF. Here the CDR3 DNA reads TGCGCCAGCAGCCTCTACGGGACCACTGAGCAGTTCTTC.

V is TRBV2 and J is TRBJ2-1, with D possibly TRBD2 on 5 matching bases. The germline V and J ends were trimmed by 10 bases and 10 bases, with 17 bases remaining between them. Germline V gives CDR1 SNHLY, CDR2 FYNNEI. There are 12 residues in the CDR3. The CDR3, as DNA: TGTGCCACCCAAGAAGACGGGATAGAGCAGTTCTTC. Protein: CATQEDGIEQFF. Full variable domain (remainder filled in from reference TRBV2 and TRBJ2-1): EPEVTQTPSHQVTQMGQEVILRCVPISNHLYFYWYRQILGQKVEFLVSFYNNEISEKSEIFDDQFSVERPDGSNFTLKIRSTKLEDSAMYFCATQEDGIEQFFGPGTRLTVL.

This clonotype appeared a few times. V gene TRBV20-1 combines with J gene TRBJ2-7, with D perhaps assigned TRBD1 or TRBD2 (5 bases each). CDR1 DFQATT and CDR2 SNEGSKA come from the germline V gene (reference sequence). There are 16 residues in the CDR3. Between the trimmed V and J ends, which lost 5 bases and 0 bases, there was a span of 20 bases. Here the CDR3 reads CSASVPTGRNSYEQYF. In DNA form, the CDR3 reads TGCAGTGCTTCTGTCCCTACGGGACGGAACTCCTACGAGCAGTACTTC.

V and J are TRBV5-1 and TRBJ2-7; 9 nucleotides align to TRBD2. Gene TRBJ2-5 matches the end of the DNA better, so the J call may be wrong. CDR1 is SGHRS and CDR2 is YFSETQ in the germline V gene. The CDR3 has 15 residues. The CDR3 DNA sequence: TGCGCCAGCAGCGTGCTTCTAGCGGGATCAGAGACCCAGTACTTC. It codes for CASSVLLAGSETQYF.

The rearrangement uses TRBV29-1 and TRBJ2-7, with D perhaps matching TRBD1 (6 bases). Per the germline V gene, CDR1 is SQVTM and CDR2 is ANQGSEA. CDR3 length: 14 amino acids. The V end lost 5 bases, the J end lost 2 bases, and 16 bases lay between the germline ends. The DNA for the CDR3 is TGCAGCGTTAAAGGGGGTGCGGAGACCTACGAGCAGTACTTC. Residues: CSVKGGAETYEQYF.